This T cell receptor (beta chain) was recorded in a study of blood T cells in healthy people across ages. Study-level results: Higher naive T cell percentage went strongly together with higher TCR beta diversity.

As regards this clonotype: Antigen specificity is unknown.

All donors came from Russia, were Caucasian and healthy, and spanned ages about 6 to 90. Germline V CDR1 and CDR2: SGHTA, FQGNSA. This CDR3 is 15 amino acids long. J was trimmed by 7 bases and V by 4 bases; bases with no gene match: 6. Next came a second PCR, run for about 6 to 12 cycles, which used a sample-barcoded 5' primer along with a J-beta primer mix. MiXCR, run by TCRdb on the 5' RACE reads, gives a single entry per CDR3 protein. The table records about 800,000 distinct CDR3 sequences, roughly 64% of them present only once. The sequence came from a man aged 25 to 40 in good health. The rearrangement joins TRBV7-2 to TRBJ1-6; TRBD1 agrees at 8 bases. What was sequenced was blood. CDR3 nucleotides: TGTGCCAGCAGCTATAGTGGACAGGGAAATTCACCCCTCCACTTT. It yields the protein CASSYSGQGNSPLHF.